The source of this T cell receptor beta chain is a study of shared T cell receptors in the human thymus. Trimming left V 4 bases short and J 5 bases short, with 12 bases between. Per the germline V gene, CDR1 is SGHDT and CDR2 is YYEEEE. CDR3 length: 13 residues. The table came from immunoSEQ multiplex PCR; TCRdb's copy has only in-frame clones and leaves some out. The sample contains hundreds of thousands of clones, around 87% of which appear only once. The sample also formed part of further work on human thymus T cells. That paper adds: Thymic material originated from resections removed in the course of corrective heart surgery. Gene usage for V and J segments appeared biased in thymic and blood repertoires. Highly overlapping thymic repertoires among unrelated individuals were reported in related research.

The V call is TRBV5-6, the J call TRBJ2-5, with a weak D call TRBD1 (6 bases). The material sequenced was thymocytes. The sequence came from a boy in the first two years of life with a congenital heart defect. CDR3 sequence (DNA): TGTGCCAGCAGCCGACAGGCTTTCGAGACCCAGTACTTC. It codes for CASSRQAFETQYF.